This is a list of T cell receptor beta chains from one sample in a study of T cells expressing NK-cell markers. TCRdb reanalyzed the 5' RACE reads and collapses them to one entry per CDR3 protein, without DNA. Its clone listing holds under 200,000 distinct CDR3 sequences. The specimen sequenced was blood T cells: a sorted CD56 or NKG2C T cell subset, CD4+ or CD8+ T cells, or bulk PBMC T cells (not recorded which). The receptors come from a woman between 18 and 70 years old in good health. The CDR3 runs from the conserved cysteine through the conserved F or W. The order of the fields is V gene, J gene, CDR3 length, CDR3 protein.

>TRBV24-1|TRBJ2-1|13
CATSASTDNEQFF
>TRBV7-9|TRBJ2-1|16
CASSLGFSGRGAEQFF
>TRBV4-1|TRBJ2-7|15
CASSQDGTPVYEQYF
>TRBV12-5|TRBJ2-3|21
CASGSEPPSTSGGPSTDTQYF
>TRBV7-8|TRBJ1-1|17
CASSLSTGTPPFLEAFF
>TRBV6-5|TRBJ1-1|17
CASSNLPRTGGKTEAFF
>TRBV7-2|TRBJ1-5|15
CASSFYGPGNQPQHF
>TRBV5-1|TRBJ2-1|15
CASSPQGGTYNEQFF
>TRBV7-3|TRBJ2-5|18
CASSLGGPAGGNQETQYF
>TRBV2|TRBJ1-3|16
CASRLARRRSGNTIYF
>TRBV18|TRBJ2-3|18
CASSRSARSGASTDTQYF
>TRBV7-2|TRBJ2-7|15
CASSFLSRGIGEQYF
>TRBV20-1|TRBJ2-4|12
CSAPGTYSVQYF
>TRBV18|TRBJ1-1|15
CASSPLTAPNTEAFF
>TRBV4-1|TRBJ1-5|14
CASSQESGDQPQHF